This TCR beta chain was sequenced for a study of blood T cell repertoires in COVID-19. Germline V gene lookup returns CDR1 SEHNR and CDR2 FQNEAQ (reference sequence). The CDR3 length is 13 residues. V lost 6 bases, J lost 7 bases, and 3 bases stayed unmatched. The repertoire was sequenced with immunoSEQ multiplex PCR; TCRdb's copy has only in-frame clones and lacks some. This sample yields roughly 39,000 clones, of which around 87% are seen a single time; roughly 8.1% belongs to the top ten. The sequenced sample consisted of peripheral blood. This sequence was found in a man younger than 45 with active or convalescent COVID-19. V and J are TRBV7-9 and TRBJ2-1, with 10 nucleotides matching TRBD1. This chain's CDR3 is CASRRDRGNEQFF. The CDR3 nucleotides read TGTGCCAGCAGGAGGGACAGGGGTAATGAGCAGTTCTTC.